The present entry profiles one T cell receptor (beta chain) with its context. Its matching antigen is unknown. The data derive from a study of immune evolution from preneoplasia to lung adenocarcinoma. TCRdb's table, derived via immunoSEQ multiplex PCR, lists solely in-frame clones and lacks some. Of about 10,000 clones in the sample, 65% to 80% are singletons; the top ten hold about 28%. The CDR3 has 11 amino acids. Germline V gene data show CDR1 as MNHEY and CDR2 as SMNVEV (reference sequence). V was pared by 6 bases and J by 1 base, with 3 bases between. Broader study findings: Clonality was highest in normal lung, lower in later-stage lesions apparently. Top clone share appeared to fall from AAH through AIS, MIA, adenocarcinoma.

Patients had resection in Japan or China between 2014 and 2017. Two lung cancer pathologists independently confirmed each histologic diagnosis. The V gene is TRBV27, the J gene TRBJ1-1; D gene unclear. The clonotype was recovered from a person between 55 and 69 years old with lung adenocarcinoma. Some clones in this sample may be carry-over from other donors' samples. Sequencing was done on a sample of FFPE normal lung tissue adjacent to the tumor. The CDR3 spells CASRRNTEAFF. The CDR3 DNA sequence: TGTGCCAGCAGGAGGAACACTGAAGCTTTCTTT.